These T cell receptor beta chains were read from a single sample in a study of blood T cell repertoires in COVID-19. Only in-frame clones appear in the TCRdb table, and some are missing; sequencing was by immunoSEQ multiplex PCR. The sample includes about 180,000 clones, over 80% of them seen just once. Sequencing was performed on peripheral blood. The receptors derive from a woman aged 60-70 years with acute or convalescent COVID-19. CDR3s include the opening cysteine and the closing phenylalanine or tryptophan. The D gene is left open where the match is weak. Only part of the rows carry a size: once, few, many, or a class if the clone is expanded.

size,V,J,length,D,CDR3,DNA
-,TRBV3-1/TRBV3-2,TRBJ2-5,16,-,CASSQEWGGRGATQYF,TGTGCCAGCAGCCAAGAATGGGGGGGCCGCGGAGCGACCCAGTACTTC
-,TRBV6-5,TRBJ1-2,12,-,CASRPNRAGYTF,TGTGCCAGCAGACCTAACAGGGCTGGCTACACCTTC
-,TRBV6-5,TRBJ2-7,12,-,CASGGTAYEQYF,TGTGCCAGCGGAGGGACAGCCTACGAGCAGTACTTC
many,TRBV20-1,TRBJ2-3,15,-,CSASGTTVSTDTQYF,TGCAGTGCTAGTGGAACGACAGTTAGCACAGATACGCAGTATTTT
-,TRBV7-9,TRBJ1-6,15,TRBD1,CASSSAGTGASPLHF,TGTGCCAGCAGCTCCGCCGGGACAGGGGCTTCACCCCTCCACTTT
-,TRBV4-1,TRBJ1-5,17,-,CASSQDRLGAGNQPQHF,TGCGCCAGCAGCCAAGATCGCCTAGGGGCCGGCAATCAGCCCCAGCATTTT
-,TRBV6-6,TRBJ1-1,13,TRBD1,CASGNRGVAEAFF,TGTGCCAGCGGTAACAGGGGAGTCGCTGAAGCTTTCTTT
-,TRBV7-8,TRBJ1-2,14,-,CASSFSNSLWGGTF,TGTGCCAGCAGCTTCTCAAATAGCTTATGGGGAGGCACCTTC
-,TRBV6-5,TRBJ2-5,14,TRBD2,CASTPLAVQETQYF,TGTGCCAGCACCCCACTAGCGGTCCAAGAGACCCAGTACTTC
-,TRBV29-1,TRBJ1-5,17,TRBD1,CSVSGTGAWNSNQPQHF,TGCAGCGTGAGCGGGACAGGGGCATGGAATAGCAATCAGCCCCAGCATTTT